Listed below are T cell receptor beta chains from one sample, sequenced in a study of cytomegalovirus exposure and HLA in healthy donors. Repertoires were generated with immunoSEQ multiplex PCR, while TCRdb's copy carries only in-frame clones and drops some. The profile shows approximately 130,000 clones, 65% to 85% of them singletons. Input material: PBMCs. Receptors originate from a man between 45 and 60 years old in good health and CMV-seronegative. Both conserved end residues are part of each CDR3. D genes are given only for firm matches. Where a row states a size, it is once, few, many or the class of an expanded clone; other rows omit it.

j_call,clone_size,v_call,d_call,cdr3_aa,cdr3_nt
TRBJ2-1,-,TRBV15,-,CATSREVTEYNEQFF,TGTGCCACCAGCAGAGAAGTTACAGAATACAATGAGCAGTTCTTC
TRBJ2-1,once,TRBV25-1,TRBD1,CASSETFGRGIVNEQFF,TGTGCCAGCAGTGAAACTTTCGGCAGGGGGATTGTGAATGAGCAGTTCTTC
TRBJ2-7,few,TRBV5-8,-,CASSPRGRTYEQYF,TGTGCCAGCAGCCCCAGGGGGAGGACCTACGAGCAGTACTTC
TRBJ2-7,few,TRBV28,TRBD2,CASSLSLAGELHEQYF,TGTGCCAGCAGTTTGAGCCTAGCGGGAGAACTCCACGAGCAGTACTTC
TRBJ2-3,-,TRBV18,-,CASSPTRGLTDTQYF,TGTGCCAGCTCACCTACTAGGGGGTTGACAGATACGCAGTATTTT
TRBJ2-7,-,TRBV7-8,-,CASRRDLGGEQYF,TGTGCCAGCAGAAGGGACCTAGGGGGCGAGCAGTACTTC
TRBJ1-3,-,TRBV11-3,TRBD1,CASRGEGYRGRGNTIYF,TGTGCCAGCAGGGGAGAAGGGTACAGGGGGCGTGGAAACACCATATATTTT
TRBJ2-1,once,TRBV7-6,TRBD2,CASSPGLAMGGEQFF,TGTGCCAGCAGCCCGGGACTAGCGATGGGGGGTGAGCAGTTCTTC
TRBJ2-1,-,TRBV30,TRBD2,CAWSVDERDMNNEQFF,TGTGCCTGGAGTGTCGATGAGCGGGATATGAACAATGAGCAGTTCTTC
TRBJ1-4,-,TRBV28,-,CASSLIQGQNNQKLFF,TGTGCCAGCTCTCTGATACAGGGCCAAAATAATCAAAAACTGTTTTTT
TRBJ2-7,few,TRBV6-5,TRBD1,CASSRQGYEQYF,TGTGCCAGCAGCAGACAGGGCTACGAGCAGTACTTC
TRBJ2-7,-,TRBV7-6,TRBD2,CASSPRTSGSYEQYF,TGTGCCAGCAGCCCCAGGACTAGCGGGAGCTACGAGCAGTACTTC
TRBJ2-3,-,TRBV11-2,TRBD2,CASSQTSGTDTQYF,TGTGCCAGCAGCCAGACTAGCGGCACAGATACGCAGTATTTT
TRBJ2-7,once,TRBV15,-,CATSRDPGLGTYEQYF,TGTGCCACCAGCAGAGACCCGGGACTCGGGACCTACGAGCAGTACTTC
TRBJ2-5,few,TRBV28,TRBD1,CASSSPGTGEETQYF,TGTGCCAGCAGTTCCCCCGGGACAGGGGAAGAGACCCAGTACTTC
TRBJ2-7,-,TRBV10-3,TRBD1,CAIRGDRGPYEQYF,TGTGCCATCAGAGGGGACAGGGGGCCGTACGAGCAGTACTTC
TRBJ1-5,-,TRBV2,-,CASILQGGNQPQHF,TGTGCCAGCATCCTACAGGGAGGCAATCAGCCCCAGCATTTT
TRBJ1-1,-,TRBV5-1,-,CASSPEQNTEAFF,TGCGCCAGCAGCCCCGAACAGAACACTGAAGCTTTCTTT
TRBJ2-1,-,TRBV25-1,TRBD2,CASSESLAGYDEQFF,TGTGCCAGCAGTGAATCTTTAGCGGGATACGATGAGCAGTTCTTC
TRBJ2-4,-,TRBV19,-,CANSIVGSTAKNIQYF,TGTGCCAATAGTATCGTTGGTTCGACTGCCAAAAACATTCAGTACTTC
TRBJ1-5,-,TRBV30,-,CAWSLKPGVNQPQHF,TGTGCCTGGAGTCTGAAGCCAGGGGTAAACCAGCCCCAGCATTTT
TRBJ1-1,-,TRBV28,-,CASRTVQTNTEAFF,TGTGCCAGCAGGACAGTACAGACGAACACTGAAGCTTTCTTT
TRBJ2-7,-,TRBV28,-,CASSSLEQYF,TGTGCCAGCAGCTCCCTCGAGCAGTACTTC
TRBJ2-1,once,TRBV5-4,-,CASSLSGSSYNEQFF,TGTGCCAGCAGCTTGAGCGGTAGCTCCTACAATGAGCAGTTCTTC
TRBJ1-3,once,TRBV6-5,-,CASSYGWGGAGNTIYF,TGTGCCAGCAGTTACGGGTGGGGGGGTGCTGGAAACACCATATATTTT
TRBJ1-1,-,TRBV5-6,-,CASSRRPRGITEAFF,TGTGCCAGCAGCCGGCGGCCCCGCGGTATCACTGAAGCTTTCTTT
TRBJ1-1,few,TRBV5-4,-,CASSASRGNTEAFF,TGTGCCAGCAGCGCCAGCAGGGGGAACACTGAAGCTTTCTTT
TRBJ2-1,-,TRBV5-4,TRBD2,CASREGGSSYNEQFF,TGTGCCAGCAGGGAAGGCGGGAGCTCCTACAATGAGCAGTTCTTC
TRBJ2-1,-,TRBV9,-,CASSVRSDNEQFF,TGTGCCAGCAGCGTACGCAGTGACAATGAGCAGTTCTTC
TRBJ2-7,-,TRBV29-1,-,CSVGQIKSEQYF,TGCAGCGTTGGGCAGATAAAGTCCGAGCAGTACTTC
TRBJ1-4,-,TRBV7-7,TRBD1,CASSKGDRASEKLFF,TGTGCTAGCAGCAAGGGGGACAGGGCAAGTGAAAAACTGTTTTTT
TRBJ2-1,-,TRBV28,-,CASRLSGTSSYNEQFF,TGTGCCAGCAGACTTAGCGGAACCTCTTCCTACAATGAGCAGTTCTTC
TRBJ2-1,-,TRBV7-9,TRBD2,CASSLAGGPNEQFF,TGTGCCAGCAGCTTAGCGGGAGGGCCCAATGAGCAGTTCTTC
TRBJ1-2,few,TRBV28,TRBD1,CASSKGQGINGYTF,TGTGCCAGCAGTAAGGGACAGGGTATTAATGGCTACACCTTC
TRBJ2-5,-,TRBV5-1,TRBD1,CASSLAGGQETQYF,TGCGCCAGCAGCTTAGCAGGGGGCCAAGAGACCCAGTACTTC